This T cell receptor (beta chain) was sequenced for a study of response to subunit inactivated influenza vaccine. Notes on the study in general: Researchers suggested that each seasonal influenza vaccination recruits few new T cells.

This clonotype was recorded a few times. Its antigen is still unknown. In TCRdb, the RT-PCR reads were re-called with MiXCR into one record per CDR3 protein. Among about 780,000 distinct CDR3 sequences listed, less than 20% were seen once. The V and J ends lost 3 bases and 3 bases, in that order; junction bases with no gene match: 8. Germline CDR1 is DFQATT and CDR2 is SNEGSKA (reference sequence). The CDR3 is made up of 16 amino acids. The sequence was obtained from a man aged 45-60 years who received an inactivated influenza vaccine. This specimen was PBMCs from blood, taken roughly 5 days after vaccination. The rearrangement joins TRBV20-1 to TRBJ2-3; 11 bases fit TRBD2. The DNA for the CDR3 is TGCAGTGCTAGGGGGCTTCTAGCGGGAGGAACAGATACGCAGTATTTT. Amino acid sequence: CSARGLLAGGTDTQYF.